This TCR beta chain is drawn from a study of T cell repertoires in ileal Crohn's disease. Study background: Biopsies of the neoterminal ileum at postoperative colonoscopy form M6 samples.

CDR3 length equals 16 residues. The J segment lost 4 bases and the V segment lost 7 bases, leaving 14 bases of the junction unmatched. Per germline, CDR1 MDHEN and CDR2 SYDVKM. Time point described: neoterminal ileum biopsy at postoperative endoscopy, about 6 months after surgery. Whole-study findings and limits: Clonal expansions were more frequent in active smokers than non-smokers at surgery. Within the first postoperative year, endoscopy came at median roughly seven months.

In the case of this clone: Its specificity is unknown.

Method: immunoSEQ multiplex PCR; TCRdb's copy keeps in-frame clones and lacks some. The table records more than 10,000 clones, roughly 73% of them present only once. The chain recombines TRBV28 with TRBJ1-2, with TRBD1 identical over 8 bases. The sequence was collected from an adult with Crohn's disease. The sequenced material came from ileal tissue. The CDR3 loop is CASTIGDRSSFYGYTF. CDR3 DNA sequence: TGTGCCAGCACGATAGGGGACAGGTCCTCCTTCTATGGCTACACCTTC.